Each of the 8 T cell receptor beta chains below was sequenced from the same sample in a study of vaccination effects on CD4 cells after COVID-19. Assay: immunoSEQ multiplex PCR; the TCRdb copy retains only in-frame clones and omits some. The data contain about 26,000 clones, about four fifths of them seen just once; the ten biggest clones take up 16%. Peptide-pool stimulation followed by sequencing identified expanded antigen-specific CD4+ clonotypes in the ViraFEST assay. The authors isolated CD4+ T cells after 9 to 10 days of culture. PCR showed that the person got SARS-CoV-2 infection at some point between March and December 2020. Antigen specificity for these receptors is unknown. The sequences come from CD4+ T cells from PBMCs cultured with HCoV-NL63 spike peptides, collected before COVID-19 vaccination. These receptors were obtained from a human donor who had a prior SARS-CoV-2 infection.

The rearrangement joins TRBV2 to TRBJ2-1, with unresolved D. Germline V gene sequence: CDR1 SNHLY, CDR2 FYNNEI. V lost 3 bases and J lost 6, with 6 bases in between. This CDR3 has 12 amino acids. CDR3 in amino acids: CASSETPNEQFF. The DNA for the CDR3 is TGTGCCAGCAGTGAGACTCCCAATGAGCAGTTCTTC.

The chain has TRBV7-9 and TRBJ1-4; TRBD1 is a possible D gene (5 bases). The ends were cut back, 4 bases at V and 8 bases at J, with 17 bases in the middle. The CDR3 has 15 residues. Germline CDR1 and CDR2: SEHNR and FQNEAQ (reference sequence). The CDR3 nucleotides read TGTGCCAGCAGCTCAGAGGCCCCGGGACGGGAAAAACTGTTTTTT. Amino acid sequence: CASSSEAPGREKLFF.

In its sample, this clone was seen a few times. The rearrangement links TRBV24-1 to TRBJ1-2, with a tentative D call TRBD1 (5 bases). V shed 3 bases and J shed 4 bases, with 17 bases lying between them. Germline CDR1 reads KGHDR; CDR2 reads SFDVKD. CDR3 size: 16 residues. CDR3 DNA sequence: TGTGCCACCAGTGATGCGACAGCCAAATCTTTCTATGGCTACACCTTC. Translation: CATSDATAKSFYGYTF.

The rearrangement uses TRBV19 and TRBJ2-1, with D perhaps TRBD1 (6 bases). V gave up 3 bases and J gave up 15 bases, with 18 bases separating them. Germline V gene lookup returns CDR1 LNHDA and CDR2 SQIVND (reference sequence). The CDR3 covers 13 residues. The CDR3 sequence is CASSITGTTNVFF. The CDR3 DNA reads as TGTGCCAGTAGTATTACCGGGACAACCAACGTGTTCTTC.

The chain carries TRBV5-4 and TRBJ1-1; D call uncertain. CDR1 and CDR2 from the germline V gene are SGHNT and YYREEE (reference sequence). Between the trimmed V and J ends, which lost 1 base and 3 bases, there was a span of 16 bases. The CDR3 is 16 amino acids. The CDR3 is CASSLLMAGPDTEAFF. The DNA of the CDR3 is TGTGCCAGCAGCTTGCTCATGGCCGGCCCGGACACTGAAGCTTTCTTT.

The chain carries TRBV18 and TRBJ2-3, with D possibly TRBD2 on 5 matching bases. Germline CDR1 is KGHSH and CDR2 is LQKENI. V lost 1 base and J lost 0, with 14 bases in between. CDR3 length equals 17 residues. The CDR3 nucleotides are TGTGCCAGCTCACCACTTCCCCCAAGCGGCAGCACAGATACGCAGTATTTT. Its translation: CASSPLPPSGSTDTQYF.

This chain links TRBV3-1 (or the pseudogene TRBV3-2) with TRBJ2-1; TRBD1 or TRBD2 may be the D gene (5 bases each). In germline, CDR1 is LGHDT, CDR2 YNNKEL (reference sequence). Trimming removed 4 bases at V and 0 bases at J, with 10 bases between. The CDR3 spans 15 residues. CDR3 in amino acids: CASSPEGSSYNEQFF. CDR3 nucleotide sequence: TGTGCCAGCAGCCCTGAGGGGAGCTCCTACAATGAGCAGTTCTTC.

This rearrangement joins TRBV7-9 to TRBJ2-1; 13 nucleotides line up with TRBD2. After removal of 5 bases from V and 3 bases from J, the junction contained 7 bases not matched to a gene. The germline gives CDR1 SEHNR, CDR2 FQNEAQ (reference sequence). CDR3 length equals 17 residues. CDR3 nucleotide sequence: TGTGCCAGCAGCCCAGGACTAGCGGGAGAGGACTACAATGAGCAGTTCTTC. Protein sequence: CASSPGLAGEDYNEQFF. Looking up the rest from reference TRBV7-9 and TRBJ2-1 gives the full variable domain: DTGVSQNPRHKITKRGQNVTFRCDPISEHNRLYWYRQTLGQGPEFLTYFQNEAQLEKSRLLSDRFSAERPKGSFSTLEIQRTEQGDSAMYLCASSPGLAGEDYNEQFFGPGTRLTVL.